Listed here are 19 T cell receptor beta chains from one sample, sequenced in a study of blood T cells in healthy people across ages. Using a J-beta primer mix together with a sample-barcoded 5' primer, a second PCR was run for roughly 7 to 12 cycles. In TCRdb, the 5' RACE reads were re-called with MiXCR into one record per CDR3 protein. The repertoire holds some 1.8 million distinct CDR3 sequences, with about two fifths as singletons. The sample comprised blood. The receptors come from a human donor in good health.

CDR3 sequence: CASSLPRGPVGYTF. CDR3 DNA sequence: TGTGCCAGCTCTCTACCCAGGGGGCCTGTTGGCTACACCTTC. J is TRBJ1-2 and V is TRBV18, with 8 bases fitting TRBD1. The V and J ends lost 6 bases and 7 bases, in that order; junction bases with no gene match: 10. Germline loops: CDR1 KGHSH, CDR2 LQKENI. The CDR3 sequence is 14 residues long.

This clonotype occurred a few times. This chain connects TRBV28 to TRBJ2-5, with 8 nucleotides matching TRBD1. V was clipped by 5 bases and J by 5 bases; unmatched bases: 13. The CDR3 spans 16 residues. CDR1 and CDR2 (germline): MDHEN, SYDVKM. The CDR3 DNA sequence: TGTGCCAGCAGTCCCCAGACAGGGGCCCTCGCCGAGACCCAGTACTTC. Amino acid sequence: CASSPQTGALAETQYF.

Here the CDR3 reads CSPQEGSMNTEAFF. The CDR3 DNA sequence: TGCAGCCCCCAGGAAGGCAGCATGAACACTGAAGCTTTCTTT. The chain recombines TRBV20-1 with TRBJ1-1; D call uncertain. There are 14 residues in the CDR3. Germline CDR1 is DFQATT and CDR2 is SNEGSKA (reference sequence).

The sample holds one count of this clonotype. The chain carries TRBV6-4 and TRBJ1-1, with 7 nucleotides matching TRBD1. Germline V gene lookup returns CDR1 MRHNA and CDR2 SNTAGT. The CDR3 consists of 14 residues. With 5 bases clipped from V and 4 bases from J, the junction kept 7 bases outside the gene matches. This CDR3 is CASSPTGRGTEAFF. DNA for the CDR3: TGTGCCAGCAGTCCGACAGGGCGGGGCACTGAAGCTTTCTTT.

This clonotype was observed a few times. The gene calls are TRBV20-1 and TRBJ1-3; D gene unclear. Trimming pared 3 bases from V and 5 bases from J, leaving 11 bases between. The length of the CDR3 is 13 residues. Germline CDR1 reads DFQATT; CDR2 reads SNEGSKA (reference sequence). CDR3 in DNA: TGCAGTGCTAGCCTTTCTAGTCGAAACACCATATATTTT. Its protein is CSASLSSRNTIYF.

The CDR3 DNA sequence: TGTGCCAGCAGCCAAGAGGTAGGGGCGCTAGCCAAAAACATTCAGTACTTC. Residues: CASSQEVGALAKNIQYF. This chain connects TRBV3-1 to TRBJ2-4, with D tentatively TRBD1 (5 bases). Germline CDR1 and CDR2: LGHDT and YNNKEL (reference sequence). The CDR3 is 17 residues long. Trimming left V 0 bases short and J 0 bases short, with 12 bases between.

The chain combines TRBV5-4 with TRBJ1-1; 9 nucleotides match TRBD1. The CDR3 extends over 16 amino acids. Germline V gives CDR1 SGHNT, CDR2 YYREEE (reference sequence). Trimming at V came to 7 bases and at J to 3 bases, leaving 13 bases not matched to a gene. Written as DNA, the CDR3 is TGTGCCAGCTCGGTTGGAGGGGGACAGGGTGACACTGAAGCTTTCTTT. The encoded protein is CASSVGGGQGDTEAFF.

This clonotype has more than one count but fewer than ten. The chain recombines TRBV13 with TRBJ2-4, with D perhaps matching TRBD1 (6 bases). In germline, CDR1 is PRHDT, CDR2 FYEKMQ (reference sequence). The CDR3 runs 12 residues. V gave up 4 bases and J gave up 8 bases, with 9 bases separating them. This chain's CDR3 is CASSSDRHIQYF. CDR3 DNA: TGTGCCAGCAGCTCCGACAGGCACATTCAGTACTTC. Filled out from reference TRBV13 and TRBJ2-4, the complete variable domain reads AAGVIQSPRHLIKEKRETATLKCYPIPRHDTVYWYQQGPGQDPQFLISFYEKMQSDKGSIPDRFSAQQFSDYHSELNMSSLELGDSALYFCASSSDRHIQYFGAGTRLSVL.

In its sample, this clonotype was seen a few times. V and J are TRBV5-1 and TRBJ1-2; possibly TRBD1 for D (5 bases). Germline loops: CDR1 SGHRS, CDR2 YFSETQ. Trimming pared 0 bases from V and 7 bases from J, leaving 13 bases between. There are 14 residues in the CDR3. The CDR3 region has the DNA TGCGCCAGCAGCTTGGTCGGGGAGAGGGGTGGCTACACCTTC. It translates to CASSLVGERGGYTF.

The chain joins TRBV5-1 to TRBJ1-1; D is possibly TRBD1 (5 bases). This CDR3 contains 15 residues. V lost 5 bases and J 3 bases, leaving 17 bases between the germline ends. In germline, CDR1 is SGHRS, CDR2 YFSETQ. The CDR3: CASSQTGESDTEAFF. CDR3 DNA sequence: TGCGCCAGCAGTCAAACAGGAGAGTCGGACACTGAAGCTTTCTTT. The full variable domain, in which reference TRBV5-1 and TRBJ1-1 provide the parts outside the CDR3, is KAGVTQTPRYLIKTRGQQVTLSCSPISGHRSVSWYQQTPGQGLQFLFEYFSETQRNKGNFPGRFSGRQFSNSRSEMNVSTLELGDSALYLCASSQTGESDTEAFFGQGTRLTVV.

The sample holds a few counts of this clonotype. The V call is TRBV7-9, the J call TRBJ2-5; D is possibly TRBD1 (5 bases). Germline CDR1 reads SEHNR; CDR2 reads FQNEAQ (reference sequence). V lost 3 bases and J 9 bases, leaving 17 bases between the germline ends. The length of the CDR3 is 14 residues. CDR3 in DNA: TGTGCCAGCAGCTTGGCCCCCGGACAAGGGGCCCAGTACTTC. This codes for CASSLAPGQGAQYF.

Details on this clonotype: At one end the junction does not follow the germline gene, possibly because of a read error. The genes are TRBV3-1 and TRBJ2-1; D is uncertain. The CDR3 covers 16 residues. Per the germline V gene, CDR1 is LGHDT and CDR2 is YNNKEL (reference sequence). CDR3 loop: CASSQDPLDPLDEQFF. In DNA, the CDR3 is TGTGCCAGTAGCCAAGATCCCCTAGACCCCCTGGATGAGCAGTTCTTC.

This clonotype was detected only a few times. The V and J genes are TRBV7-9 and TRBJ2-1; 11 bases agree with TRBD2. Germline trimming cut 6 bases from V and 10 bases from J; bases unmatched to any gene: 8. CDR3 length: 14 amino acids. Germline values: CDR1 SEHNR, CDR2 FQNEAQ (reference sequence). CDR3 bases: TGTGCCAGCAGAAATAGCGGGGGGGCTTGGGAGCAGTTCTTC. This sequence encodes CASRNSGGAWEQFF.

V gene TRBV7-2 combines with J gene TRBJ1-5; the D gene is possibly TRBD1 (5 bases). Trimming stripped 5 bases from V and 5 bases from J, with 16 bases between. The length of the CDR3 is 15 residues. Germline V gives CDR1 SGHTA, CDR2 FQGNSA. The CDR3 nucleotides are TGTGCCAGCAGCCCTAACCCGGGGGGTGATCAGCCCCAGCATTTT. Its translation: CASSPNPGGDQPQHF.

This clonotype came up a few times. J is TRBJ1-5 and V is TRBV20-1, with TRBD1 matching 10 bases. The CDR3 length is 14 residues. Germline lookup yields CDR1 DFQATT and CDR2 SNEGSKA (reference sequence). Trimming cost V 5 bases and J 5 bases; bases outside gene matches: 6. The CDR3 loop is CSAHAGTGDQPQHF. The CDR3 bases are TGCAGTGCTCATGCCGGGACAGGGGATCAGCCCCAGCATTTT.

Only a few counts were recorded for this clonotype. V gene TRBV5-1 combines with J gene TRBJ2-7; D might be TRBD1 (7 bases). The CDR3 totals 15 residues. Germline assignment: CDR1 SGHRS and CDR2 YFSETQ. Trimming took 2 bases from V and 3 from J, leaving 15 bases between them. CDR3 amino acids: CASSLRGDSNYEQYF. CDR3 in DNA: TGCGCCAGCAGCTTAAGGGGGGACAGTAACTACGAGCAGTACTTC.

This chain connects TRBV29-1 to TRBJ2-1, with TRBD1 matching over 8 bases. With 7 bases clipped from V and 6 bases from J, the junction kept 11 bases outside the gene matches. The CDR3 spans 14 residues. CDR1 and CDR2 from the germline V gene are SQVTM and ANQGSEA. The CDR3 region is CSGARTGLTNEQFF. The CDR3 nucleotides are TGCAGCGGGGCTCGGACAGGGTTGACCAATGAGCAGTTCTTC.

This chain uses TRBV29-1 with TRBJ2-1, with TRBD2 as a possible D gene (5 bases). CDR1 SQVTM and CDR2 ANQGSEA come from the germline V gene. V dropped 7 bases and J dropped 4 bases, with 14 bases sitting between them. This CDR3 has 13 amino acids. CDR3: CSALMRAYNEQFF. The CDR3 DNA sequence: TGCAGCGCCCTTATGAGGGCGTACAATGAGCAGTTCTTC.

This clonotype has a count of ten or more. Just one base apart from a much larger clone, this may be a read error. The chain couples TRBV7-3 to TRBJ2-1; 11 nucleotides align to TRBD2. The CDR3 sequence is 15 residues long. The germline V gene has CDR1 SGHTA and CDR2 FQGTGA. Losses at the gene ends were 5 bases for V and 2 bases for J; bases not matched to a gene: 2. CDR3 sequence reads: CASSISGGAYNEQFF. In DNA form, the CDR3 reads TGTGCCAGCAGCATTAGCGGGGGGGCCTACAATGAGCAGTTCTTC.